The T cell receptor (beta chain) under discussion was sequenced for a study of T cells in Graves' hyperthyroidism and ophthalmopathy. The CDR3 totals 18 residues. Germline V gene data show CDR1 as SGHTA and CDR2 as FQGTGA. The junction had 15 bases not matched to a gene; V was cut back by 5 bases and J by 4 bases. RNA transcripts gave rise to amplified TCR beta CDR3 regions. TCR CDR3 underwent first-round RT-PCR with the HTBI primer set. From the multiplex PCR reads, TCRdb called clonotypes with MiXCR, one entry per CDR3 protein. In the table there are 700,000 or so distinct CDR3 sequences, roughly 15% of which are singletons.

The chain is built from TRBV7-3 and TRBJ2-3; 10 bases are a match to TRBD2. The sequencing sample was made of blood. This TCR came from a woman between 45 and 65 years old with Graves' ophthalmopathy. The CDR3 region is CASSVYLSGRAWADTQYF. DNA for the CDR3: TGTGCCAGCAGCGTTTACTTAAGCGGGAGGGCCTGGGCAGATACGCAGTATTTT.